This T cell receptor beta chain was retrieved from a study of blood T cells in healthy people across ages (dated by TCRdb to the mid-2010s). About the investigation overall: In model experiments, template switching captured about one uniquely barcoded TCR beta cDNA molecule for every two T cells. To track age-related changes in TCR beta repertoire diversity, the study relied on deep sequencing normalized with unique cDNA molecular identifiers. The donors were split into four age groups: young (average around 15 years), middle-aged (roughly 42), aged (more than 60) and long-lived (82). To avoid experimental bias, donors of different ages were spread randomly across the sequencing lanes. Two additional independent replicas of 1 million unique cDNA reads from the same blood draw were analyzed for two donors (one aged 18 to 29 and one aged 80 or older). Beyond this particular receptor, the publication reports: Since profiling was done on bulk unsorted PBMCs, naive and antigen-experienced compartments could not be conclusively compared. A strong correlation was found between observed TCR beta diversity and the percentage of naive T cells measured by flow cytometry. Because donor CMV infection status was unknown, age-related changes in expanded clonotypes were potentially confounded. Estimates of total diversity based on one million sequenced T cells were considered lower bounds and underestimates. As age increased, observed TCR beta diversity per million T cells dropped in a roughly linear way, and a significant reduction was already evident by age about 40. Compared with the aged group, more naive CD4+ T cells, fewer expanded clones and increased TCR diversity were shown by the long-lived group, suggesting age selection.

With respect to this clonotype: Its cognate antigen has yet to be identified. No base quality values were provided; no much bigger clone lies one nucleotide off.

Library construction relied on 5' RACE. A second 7 to 11 cycle PCR used a sample-barcoded 5' primer and a J-beta primer mix. Each TCR beta cDNA molecule received a unique molecular identifier from a template-switch 5' adaptor carrying 12 random nucleotides. At least 2.5 million CDR3-containing paired-end reads were obtained from each sample. All of the RNA was converted into first-strand cDNA using the Mint cDNA synthesis kit, with a TRBC-specific oligonucleotide serving as the primer. Following uracil-DNA glycosylase treatment, all cDNA underwent a first 18-cycle PCR with the universal primers M1SS and BC2_uni_R. As for the original processing: Each sample was normalized by randomly selecting 1 million high-quality reads, each carrying a distinct molecular identifier. Instead of being binned into consensus sequences, reads that shared molecular identifiers were thrown out. CDR3 identification, clonotype clustering and error correction used MiTCR with a Q25 quality threshold and the strictest error-elimination algorithm. Lower-bound total TCR beta diversity was estimated with a nonparametric unseen species model using Euler transformation. TCRdb took the public reads, trimmed them with fastp at Q25, ran MiXCR for clone calling and kept in-frame beta chains. Merged by CDR3 protein, the rows form single entries marked with the most common genes and DNA. TCRdb assigned the V and J calls; the authors' analysis was not used. The sample contains approximately 2,000,000 distinct CDR3 sequences, about two fifths of them found a single time. Together, the top ten hold about 23% of the sample.

The CDR3 contains 12 residues, cysteine and phenylalanine counted. The DNA shown is the 36-base CDR3, in frame from base 1. Via the germline V gene, CDR1 is SNHLY and CDR2 FYNNEI. V is reduced by 6 bases and J by 7 bases, leaving a spacing of 13 bases between them. The 35 to 40 donors, aged roughly 6 to 95 years, were systemically healthy Caucasian individuals from Russia. Ten milliliters of peripheral blood were drawn from each donor into EDTA-treated Vacutainer tubes. Ficoll-Paque density-gradient centrifugation was used to isolate PBMCs, with at least 7 million per sample. Total RNA was extracted from PBMCs with Trizol reagent, with at least 6 micrograms obtained per sample. The percentages of naive CD45RAhigh/CD27high T cells were determined by flow cytometry on a PBMC aliquot from every donor.

What was sequenced was blood. This TCR was sampled from a human donor in good health. The sequence joins TRBV2 to TRBJ2-7; confidence is insufficient to name the D gene. The CDR3 region: CASRLDHGEQYF. The DNA is TGTGCCAGCAGACTGGACCATGGGGAGCAGTACTTC. Full variable domain (CDR3 extended with the reference TRBV2 and TRBJ2-7 proteins): EPEVTQTPSHQVTQMGQEVILRCVPISNHLYFYWYRQILGQKVEFLVSFYNNEISEKSEIFDDQFSVERPDGSNFTLKIRSTKLEDSAMYFCASRLDHGEQYFGPGTRLTVT.